The 10 T cell receptor beta chains below all came from one sample that was sequenced in a study of neurological immune-mediated disorders. TCRdb reanalysed the 5' RACE reads using MiXCR and keeps one entry per CDR3 protein. The sample carries some 86,000 distinct CDR3 sequences, 2.6% recorded once. The specimen sequenced was PBMCs. Receptors originate from a woman aged 30 to 39 with multiple sclerosis.

Ten or more counts support this clonotype. The chain carries TRBV5-1 and TRBJ2-1; maybe TRBD1 (6 bases). Germline CDR1 SGHRS, CDR2 YFSETQ. The CDR3 sequence is 17 residues long. V lost 0 bases, J lost 10 bases, and 23 bases lay in between. Here the CDR3 reads CASSLAPAGAASREQFF. CDR3 coding DNA: TGCGCCAGCAGCTTGGCGCCAGCAGGGGCCGCCTCTAGGGAGCAGTTCTTC. Based on the CDR3 plus reference TRBV5-1 and TRBJ2-1, the full variable domain is KAGVTQTPRYLIKTRGQQVTLSCSPISGHRSVSWYQQTPGQGLQFLFEYFSETQRNKGNFPGRFSGRQFSNSRSEMNVSTLELGDSALYLCASSLAPAGAASREQFFGPGTRLTVL.

The sample holds many counts of this clonotype. The J gene is TRBJ2-1, the V gene TRBV5-1; 8 bases are a match to TRBD1. Germline V gene lookup returns CDR1 SGHRS and CDR2 YFSETQ. The CDR3 has 14 amino acids. With V trimmed by 4 bases and J by 8 bases, 8 bases remained unmatched. CDR3 sequence reads: CASSRTGRMDEQFF. CDR3 DNA sequence: TGCGCCAGCAGCCGGACAGGGAGGATGGATGAGCAGTTCTTC. The variable domain in full, with the rest retrieved from reference TRBV5-1 and TRBJ2-1, is KAGVTQTPRYLIKTRGQQVTLSCSPISGHRSVSWYQQTPGQGLQFLFEYFSETQRNKGNFPGRFSGRQFSNSRSEMNVSTLELGDSALYLCASSRTGRMDEQFFGPGTRLTVL.

This clonotype has at least ten counts. This chain links TRBV7-2 with TRBJ2-7, with D perhaps TRBD1 (6 bases). V gave up 6 bases and J gave up 3 bases, with 27 bases separating them. The CDR3 loop spans 18 amino acids. CDR1 and CDR2 (germline): SGHTA, FQGNSA. CDR3 sequence reads: CASSFHGPEGVGFYEQYF. In nucleotides, the CDR3 is TGTGCCAGCAGTTTCCACGGGCCAGAGGGGGTTGGGTTCTACGAGCAGTACTTC. Complete variable domain (other parts from reference TRBV7-2 and TRBJ2-7): GAGVSQSPSNKVTEKGKDVELRCDPISGHTALYWYRQSLGQGLEFLIYFQGNSAPDKSGLPSDRFSAERTGGSVSTLTIQRTQQEDSAVYLCASSFHGPEGVGFYEQYFGPGTRLTVT.

Many counts were recorded for this clonotype. The chain uses TRBV9 and TRBJ2-1, with 9 bases matching TRBD2. The CDR3 extends over 14 amino acids. The germline V gene encodes CDR1 SGDLS and CDR2 YYNGEE. V gave up 4 bases and J gave up 8 bases; unmatched junction bases: 7. CDR3 DNA sequence: TGTGCCAGCAGCCTTAGCGGGAGCGGCGATGAGCAGTTCTTC. Translation gives CASSLSGSGDEQFF.

This clonotype was observed at least ten times. V gene TRBV10-3 combines with J gene TRBJ2-2; D is unresolved. Germline-derived CDR1 and CDR2 are ENHRY and SYGVKD. Trimming removed 1 base from V and 1 base from J, with 10 bases in between. CDR3 length equals 16 residues. The CDR3 DNA reads as TGTGCCATCAGTGAGTGGCCGTCTGTGAACACCGGGGAGCTGTTTTTT. As protein: CAISEWPSVNTGELFF.

This clonotype occurred many times. The V gene is TRBV27, the J gene TRBJ1-2; perhaps TRBD1 as D (5 bases). This CDR3 comprises 13 residues. The V end was cut by 4 bases, the J end by 2 bases, with 8 bases between. In germline, CDR1 is MNHEY, CDR2 SMNVEV (reference sequence). As DNA, the CDR3 is TGTGCCAGCAGTTCGGCAGGGAACTATGGCTACACCTTC. Protein product: CASSSAGNYGYTF.

This clonotype showed up many times. The rearrangement uses TRBV12-3 or TRBV12-4 and TRBJ2-2; D could derive from TRBD1 or TRBD2 (5 bases each). CDR3 length: 18 amino acids. V was shortened by 3 bases and J by 0 bases, with 17 bases between the two germline ends. This chain's CDR3 is CASSFLPGKGTNTGELFF. For the CDR3, the DNA is TGTGCCAGCAGTTTCCTTCCGGGAAAGGGGACGAACACCGGGGAGCTGTTTTTT.

Ten or more counts support this clonotype. V usage is TRBV12-3 or TRBV12-4 and J usage is TRBJ2-7, with D possibly TRBD1 on 5 matching bases. V was shortened by 5 bases and J by 1 base, with 9 bases between the two germline ends. The CDR3 extends over 13 amino acids. CDR3 in amino acids: CASSADISYEQYF. The CDR3, as DNA: TGTGCCAGCAGTGCGGACATTTCCTACGAGCAGTACTTC.

This clonotype occurred many times. The chain is built from TRBV29-1 and TRBJ2-5; D unclear. Trimming cost V 8 bases and J 0 bases, with 7 bases left between them. The CDR3 is made up of 11 amino acids. Germline V gene lookup returns CDR1 SQVTM and CDR2 ANQGSEA. Here the CDR3 reads CSTRHQETQYF. CDR3 sequence (DNA): TGCAGCACGCGACACCAAGAGACCCAGTACTTC.

This chain uses TRBV5-1 with TRBJ2-1; D could derive from TRBD1 or TRBD2 (5 bases each). V lost 3 bases and J 4 bases, leaving 8 bases between the germline ends. The CDR3 contains 13 residues. Per the germline V gene, CDR1 is SGHRS and CDR2 is YFSETQ. CDR3 DNA sequence: TGCGCCAGCAGCTCGGGACCTTACAATGAGCAGTTCTTC. Translating gives CASSSGPYNEQFF.